This T cell receptor (beta chain) appears in the sequencing data of a study of T cell repertoires and leukemia-associated antigens. Overall study: Samples yielded 3.3 to 5.0 million effective reads each, approximately 16 million overall.

The CDR3 loop spans 14 amino acids. J lost 4 bases, V lost 4 bases, and 6 bases had no gene match. Germline V gene data show CDR1 as LGHDT and CDR2 as YNNKEL (reference sequence). Turning to this clonotype: Its antigen is not known.

MiXCR was run by TCRdb on the 5' RACE reads, yielding one entry per CDR3 protein. The sample records 7,500 to 10,000 distinct CDR3 sequences, approximately 40% being singletons. Before use, CD3+ T cells rested overnight in serum-free medium. This rearrangement joins TRBV3-1 to TRBJ1-2, with 7 positions matching TRBD1. Sequenced sample: CD3+ T cells sorted from blood and cultured. The receptor comes from a female donor in good health. The CDR3 loop is CASSPRQGSYGYTF. In nucleotides, the CDR3 is TGTGCCAGCAGCCCGAGACAGGGCTCCTATGGCTACACCTTC.